This T cell receptor (beta chain) was retrieved from a study of CD8+CD57+ T cells in acquired aplastic anemia. Study background: DNA from sorted CD4+ and CD8+ cells averaged approximately 3.5 ug. Findings and limits, study-wide: Sharing between patients and controls was observed for over 25 CD8+ CDR3 sequences.

The CDR3 extends over 15 amino acids. J gave up 5 bases and V 0 bases, and 5 bases lay outside the gene matches. Germline loops: CDR1 SGHRS, CDR2 YFSETQ. This clonotype was observed at least ten times. Antigen: not known. The TCR beta profiling, which covered VDJ combination and CDR3 sequence, was carried out using genomic DNA as the template. One entry per CDR3 protein, called by TCRdb with MiXCR from the reads. In the table there are around 140,000 distinct CDR3 sequences, around two fifths of which are singletons. The chain combines TRBV5-1 with TRBJ1-5; TRBD1 matches at 7 bases. Input material: sorted CD4+, CD8+, or CD8+CD57+ T cells (not recorded which) from PBMCs. The receptor was isolated from a human donor in good health, serving as a control. DNA of the CDR3: TGCGCCAGCAGCTTGGACGTAGGGGGCGATCAGCCCCAGCATTTT. Its translation: CASSLDVGGDQPQHF. Filled out from reference TRBV5-1 and TRBJ1-5, the complete variable domain reads KAGVTQTPRYLIKTRGQQVTLSCSPISGHRSVSWYQQTPGQGLQFLFEYFSETQRNKGNFPGRFSGRQFSNSRSEMNVSTLELGDSALYLCASSLDVGGDQPQHFGDGTRLSIL.